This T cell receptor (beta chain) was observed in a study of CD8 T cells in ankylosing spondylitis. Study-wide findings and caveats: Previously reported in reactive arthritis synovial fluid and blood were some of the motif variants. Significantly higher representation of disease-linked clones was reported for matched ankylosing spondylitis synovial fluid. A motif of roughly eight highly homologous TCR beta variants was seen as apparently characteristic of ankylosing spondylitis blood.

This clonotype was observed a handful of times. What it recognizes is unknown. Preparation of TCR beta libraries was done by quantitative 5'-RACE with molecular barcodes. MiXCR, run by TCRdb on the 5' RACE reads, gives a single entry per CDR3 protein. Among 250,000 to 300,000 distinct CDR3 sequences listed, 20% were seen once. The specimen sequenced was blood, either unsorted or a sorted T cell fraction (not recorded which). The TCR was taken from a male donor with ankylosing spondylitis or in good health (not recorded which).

The CDR3 coding sequence is TGTGCCAGCAGTTTGATGACGGTTAACACTGAAGCTTTCTTT. Its translation is CASSLMTVNTEAFF. The chain uses TRBV28 and TRBJ1-1; D gene unclear. This CDR3 comprises 14 residues. Trimming removed 3 bases from V and 2 bases from J, with 10 bases in between. CDR1 is MDHEN, CDR2 SYDVKM, per germline.